Listed below are T cell receptor beta chains from one sample, sequenced in a study of blood T cells in healthy people across ages. TCRdb redid the calling of the 5' RACE reads with MiXCR, one entry per CDR3 protein. The profile shows 1.5 million to 2 million distinct CDR3 sequences, roughly 32% of them singletons. The sample consisted of blood. Source of these receptors: a woman aged 30 to 39 in good health. Each CDR3 is given with its conserved first and last residue. The D gene is left open where the match is weak. Rows give clone size only sometimes, using once, few, many, or a class for an expanded clone.

J gene: TRBJ2-7; V gene: TRBV6-1; D gene: TRBD2; clone size: -; CDR3 DNA: TGTGCCAGCAGTGCAGGACTAGCGGGATCGTACTTC; CDR3 protein: CASSAGLAGSYF
J gene: TRBJ2-3; V gene: TRBV7-7; D gene: TRBD1; clone size: few; CDR3 DNA: TGTGCCAGCAGTCCCGCAGGGGGCGGAGATATTAGTACGCAGTATTTT; CDR3 protein: CASSPAGGGDISTQYF
J gene: TRBJ1-1; V gene: TRBV10-3; D gene: -; clone size: -; CDR3 DNA: TGTGCCATCAGTGAGGGGAGGGAAGCTTTCTTT; CDR3 protein: CAISEGREAFF
J gene: TRBJ2-7; V gene: TRBV6-2/TRBV6-3; D gene: TRBD1; clone size: once; CDR3 DNA: TGTGCCAGCAGTCGGACAGGGGGTTACGAGCAGTGCTTC; CDR3 protein: CASSRTGGYEQCF
J gene: TRBJ1-1; V gene: TRBV5-1; D gene: -; clone size: few; CDR3 DNA: TGCGCCAGCAGCCAACAGGTAAATGGGGCTGAAGCTTTCTTT; CDR3 protein: CASSQQVNGAEAFF
J gene: TRBJ1-1; V gene: TRBV10-3; D gene: TRBD1; clone size: -; CDR3 DNA: TGTGCCATCAGTGAGCCCTTAGGACAGGGGGAAACTGAAGCTTTCTTT; CDR3 protein: CAISEPLGQGETEAFF
J gene: TRBJ2-1; V gene: TRBV24-1; D gene: TRBD1; clone size: -; CDR3 DNA: TGTGCCACCAGTGATTCCTCACAGGGGGCGCCCAACAATGAGCAGTTCTTC; CDR3 protein: CATSDSSQGAPNNEQFF
J gene: TRBJ2-7; V gene: TRBV20-1; D gene: -; clone size: few; CDR3 DNA: TGCAGTGCTAGAGATCGTACGGACCTCGGAGGCTCCTACGAGCAGTACTTC; CDR3 protein: CSARDRTDLGGSYEQYF
J gene: TRBJ2-3; V gene: TRBV10-3; D gene: -; clone size: -; CDR3 DNA: TGTGCCATCAGTGAGAGTCATGATACGCAGTATTTT; CDR3 protein: CAISESHDTQYF
J gene: TRBJ2-1; V gene: TRBV20-1; D gene: -; clone size: few; CDR3 DNA: TGCAGTGCTAGAATCTCCCGCGGAGGCTCCTACAATGAGCAGTTCTTC; CDR3 protein: CSARISRGGSYNEQFF
J gene: TRBJ2-3; V gene: TRBV7-9; D gene: -; clone size: -; CDR3 DNA: TGTGCCAGCAGCCTCAACAGTCTCACAGATACGCAGTATTTT; CDR3 protein: CASSLNSLTDTQYF
J gene: TRBJ2-7; V gene: TRBV20-1; D gene: -; clone size: few; CDR3 DNA: TGCAGTATAGGGGATCCCCATAGCTCCTACGAGCAGTACTTC; CDR3 protein: CSIGDPHSSYEQYF
J gene: TRBJ2-1; V gene: TRBV11-2; D gene: -; clone size: few; CDR3 DNA: TGTGCCAGCAGCTTAGATGGGATTGAGCAGTTCTTC; CDR3 protein: CASSLDGIEQFF
J gene: TRBJ2-7; V gene: TRBV4-1; D gene: -; clone size: -; CDR3 DNA: TGCGCCAGCAGCCAAGAAAAGGCTCTGAAAAGCGGGTTGTCCTACGAGCAGTACTTC; CDR3 protein: CASSQEKALKSGLSYEQYF
J gene: TRBJ2-7; V gene: TRBV28; D gene: -; clone size: -; CDR3 DNA: TGTGCCAGCAGTCTCGGCAGGTTTAGCTCCTACAATGAGCAGTACTTC; CDR3 protein: CASSLGRFSSYNEQYF
J gene: TRBJ2-7; V gene: TRBV5-1; D gene: -; clone size: few; CDR3 DNA: TGCGCCAGCAGCTTGGTGCCGTTAACGGATTACGAGCAGTACTTC; CDR3 protein: CASSLVPLTDYEQYF
J gene: TRBJ2-7; V gene: TRBV28; D gene: TRBD1; clone size: -; CDR3 DNA: TGTGCCAGCCAGACAGGGAGAGCCTACGAGCAGTACTTC; CDR3 protein: CASQTGRAYEQYF
J gene: TRBJ2-2; V gene: TRBV6-6; D gene: -; clone size: -; CDR3 DNA: TGTGCCAGCAGTCAAACATACACCGGGGAGCTGTTTTTT; CDR3 protein: CASSQTYTGELFF
J gene: TRBJ1-1; V gene: TRBV7-6; D gene: -; clone size: once; CDR3 DNA: TGTGCCAGCAGGAAAAACAGTGCTAACACTGAAGCTTTCTTT; CDR3 protein: CASRKNSANTEAFF
J gene: TRBJ2-1; V gene: TRBV15; D gene: -; clone size: -; CDR3 DNA: TGTGCCACCAGCAGAGATTTAGCGGAGGGGTACAATGAGCAGTTCTTC; CDR3 protein: CATSRDLAEGYNEQFF
J gene: TRBJ2-7; V gene: TRBV6-1; D gene: TRBD2; clone size: -; CDR3 DNA: TGTGCCAGCAGTGAATCATGGGGGACTAACTACGAGCAGTACTTC; CDR3 protein: CASSESWGTNYEQYF
J gene: TRBJ2-1; V gene: TRBV6-5; D gene: TRBD1; clone size: -; CDR3 DNA: TGTGCCAGCAGACCGGGACAGTTGGGAATAAATGAGCAGTTCTTC; CDR3 protein: CASRPGQLGINEQFF
J gene: TRBJ2-5; V gene: TRBV30; D gene: -; clone size: -; CDR3 DNA: TGTGCCTGGAGCCAGGGCACGGAGACCCAGTACTTC; CDR3 protein: CAWSQGTETQYF
J gene: TRBJ2-5; V gene: TRBV5-6; D gene: -; clone size: few; CDR3 DNA: TGTGCCAGCAGCTCCCGACATGGCCAAGAGACCCAGTACTTC; CDR3 protein: CASSSRHGQETQYF
J gene: TRBJ1-6; V gene: TRBV7-9; D gene: -; clone size: -; CDR3 DNA: TGTGCCAGCCAGAGCCCGACCGGTTCACCCCTCCACTTT; CDR3 protein: CASQSPTGSPLHF
J gene: TRBJ1-5; V gene: TRBV13; D gene: -; clone size: -; CDR3 DNA: TGTGCCAGCAACCACCTGGTAAGCCAGCATTTT; CDR3 protein: CASNHLVSQHF